The 21 T cell receptor beta chains listed next were all sequenced from one sample in a study of T-cell reconstitution after alpha-beta-depleted transplantation in children. Unique molecular identifiers were used to barcode this TCRbeta library. TCRdb re-called the PCR reads through MiXCR, storing one row per CDR3 protein. The table shows about 270,000 distinct CDR3 sequences, with nearly 10% occurring only once. The specimen was PBMCs from the stem cell graft donor, collected from the stem cell graft. All receptors come from a human donor who donated a stem cell graft to a child with SCID.

This clonotype was picked up many times. The CDR3 DNA is TGCGCCAGCAGCTTGCGGGATCCCGGGGGTGAGCAGTTCTTC. The encoded protein is CASSLRDPGGEQFF. The chain couples TRBV5-1 to TRBJ2-1, with a possible D match to TRBD2 (6 bases). Germline V CDR1 and CDR2: SGHRS, YFSETQ. Trimming left V 1 base short and J 9 bases short, with 14 bases between. The CDR3 totals 14 residues. Supplemented by reference TRBV5-1 and TRBJ2-1, the full variable domain reads KAGVTQTPRYLIKTRGQQVTLSCSPISGHRSVSWYQQTPGQGLQFLFEYFSETQRNKGNFPGRFSGRQFSNSRSEMNVSTLELGDSALYLCASSLRDPGGEQFFGPGTRLTVL.

The rearrangement uses TRBV12-3 or TRBV12-4 and TRBJ1-6; a weak D match, TRBD1 (5 bases). The CDR3 length is 16 residues. Trimming stripped 5 bases from V and 8 bases from J, with 19 bases between. CDR3 sequence reads: CASSDRGRVKDSPLHF. In nucleotides, the CDR3 is TGTGCCAGCAGTGATCGGGGACGAGTAAAGGATTCACCCCTCCACTTT.

This clonotype was seen more than once but under ten times. The rearrangement links TRBV16 to TRBJ2-1; D is ambiguous. CDR1 is KGHSY, CDR2 FQNENV, per germline. The CDR3 totals 13 residues. Trimming took off 5 bases at V and 7 bases at J, with 12 bases between the two ends. CDR3 nucleotides: TGTGCCAGCAGCAAAACGGGCCCAAATGAGCAGTTCTTC. Its translation: CASSKTGPNEQFF.

This clonotype has just a few counts. The chain links TRBV12-3 or TRBV12-4 to TRBJ2-3; D possibly corresponds to TRBD2 (6 bases). Trimming removed 6 bases at V and 5 bases at J, with 15 bases between. The CDR3 covers 14 residues. The CDR3 protein is CASSPGGNIDTQYF. The CDR3, as DNA: TGTGCCAGCAGCCCCGGGGGAAATATAGATACGCAGTATTTT.

This clonotype has a handful of counts. The chain is built from TRBV15 and TRBJ2-2, with D perhaps given as TRBD1 or TRBD2 (5 bases each). From germline, CDR1 is LNHNV and CDR2 YYDKDF (reference sequence). V dropped 5 bases and J dropped 3 bases, with 16 bases sitting between them. CDR3 size: 16 residues. The CDR3 coding sequence is TGTGCCACCAGCGAAGGGGACGGCTGGCACACCGGGGAGCTGTTTTTT. It yields the protein CATSEGDGWHTGELFF.

This clonotype was counted between two and nine times. The V call is TRBV12-3 or TRBV12-4, the J call TRBJ1-3; no definite D call. The CDR3 sequence is 12 residues long. Trimming left V 6 bases short and J 11 bases short, with 14 bases between. This CDR3 is CASSRRSSSIYF. In DNA form, the CDR3 reads TGTGCCAGCAGCCGCCGTTCTAGCTCCATATATTTT.

This clonotype was picked up a small number of times. The chain employs TRBV2 and TRBJ2-2, with 7 bases matching TRBD1. Germline V lookup: CDR1 SNHLY, CDR2 FYNNEI. V lost 6 bases to trimming and J lost 6 bases; unmatched junction nucleotides: 7. CDR3 size: 14 residues. This CDR3 reads CASRTGNLAGELFF. The CDR3 DNA reads TGTGCCAGCAGGACAGGGAATTTGGCCGGGGAGCTGTTTTTT. The entire variable domain, with the rest obtained from reference TRBV2 and TRBJ2-2, is as follows: EPEVTQTPSHQVTQMGQEVILRCVPISNHLYFYWYRQILGQKVEFLVSFYNNEISEKSEIFDDQFSVERPDGSNFTLKIRSTKLEDSAMYFCASRTGNLAGELFFGEGSRLTVL.

This chain uses TRBV18 with TRBJ2-7; the match to TRBD2 covers 12 bases. J gave up 0 bases and V 3 bases, and 9 bases lay outside the gene matches. Germline CDR1 is KGHSH and CDR2 is LQKENI. The CDR3 has 18 amino acids. The CDR3 loop is CASSPSSGGVKSSYEQYF. As DNA, the CDR3 is TGTGCCAGCTCACCGTCTAGCGGGGGGGTAAAAAGCTCCTACGAGCAGTACTTC.

This clonotype has ten or more counts. This chain links TRBV5-1 with TRBJ2-1, with 9 bases aligning to TRBD2. This CDR3 contains 15 residues. Germline CDR1 and CDR2: SGHRS and YFSETQ. V lost 4 bases, J lost 5 bases, and 7 bases stayed unmatched. CDR3 coding DNA: TGCGCCAGCAGCCAGGGGACTAGCTCAAACAATGAGCAGTTCTTC. This codes for CASSQGTSSNNEQFF.

This clonotype has a handful of counts. The gene calls are TRBV20-1 and TRBJ1-2; 8 bases are a match to TRBD1. Per germline, CDR1 DFQATT and CDR2 SNEGSKA (reference sequence). The trim removed 1 base at V and 5 bases at J, leaving 6 bases unmatched. The CDR3 is 14 amino acids. The CDR3 protein is CSARGTGIGYGYTF. The CDR3 nucleotides read TGCAGTGCTAGAGGGACAGGGATAGGGTATGGCTACACCTTC.

The chain has TRBV12-3 or TRBV12-4 and TRBJ2-2, with D perhaps TRBD1 (6 bases). The CDR3 loop spans 14 amino acids. The V gene lost 5 bases and the J gene lost 5 bases, with 12 bases spanning the gap. CDR3: CASSTGQGTGELFF. The CDR3 coding sequence is TGTGCCAGCAGTACGGGGCAGGGGACCGGGGAGCTGTTTTTT.

At least ten counts were recorded for this clonotype. The rearrangement links TRBV10-3 to TRBJ2-1, with TRBD1 matching over 8 bases. This CDR3 has 14 residues. Germline assignment: CDR1 ENHRY and CDR2 SYGVKD. After removal of 8 bases from V and 4 bases from J, the junction contained 7 bases not matched to a gene. The CDR3 DNA reads TGTGCCATCTGGACAGGGAGTTCGTACAATGAGCAGTTCTTC. Its protein product is CAIWTGSSYNEQFF.

The rearrangement uses TRBV5-1 and TRBJ2-5; TRBD1 matches 8 bases. This CDR3 spans 17 amino acids. Germline V gives CDR1 SGHRS, CDR2 YFSETQ. V shed 4 bases and J 2 bases; nucleotides not matched to a gene: 13. CDR3 sequence reads: CASSRAGGAGIQETQYF. The CDR3 DNA reads TGCGCCAGCAGCAGAGCAGGGGGCGCGGGGATACAAGAGACCCAGTACTTC.

This clonotype has at least ten counts. CDR3 bases: TGTGCCAGCAGACCGGACGGCTACGAGCAGTACTTC. It translates to CASRPDGYEQYF. The rearrangement joins TRBV12-3 or TRBV12-4 to TRBJ2-7, with unresolved D. The CDR3 extends over 12 amino acids. V shed 6 bases and J shed 3 bases, with 9 bases lying between them.

The J gene is TRBJ2-1, the V gene TRBV5-1; either TRBD1 or TRBD2 may fit D (5 bases each). CDR3 length equals 16 residues. V gave up 0 bases and J gave up 9 bases, with 19 bases separating them. Germline lookup yields CDR1 SGHRS and CDR2 YFSETQ. The CDR3, as DNA: TGCGCCAGCAGCTTGGGAGGGACGGGCCGGCTCACTGAGCAGTTCTTC. Its translation is CASSLGGTGRLTEQFF.

V is TRBV5-1 and J is TRBJ2-7; a weak D match, TRBD1 (7 bases). Trimming cost V 5 bases and J 2 bases, with 14 bases left between them. This CDR3 region has 14 residues. Germline V lookup: CDR1 SGHRS, CDR2 YFSETQ. The CDR3 coding sequence is TGCGCCAGCAGGCGGGACAGCCCGACCTACGAGCAGTACTTC. Its protein is CASRRDSPTYEQYF. The full variable domain, with the rest looked up from reference TRBV5-1 and TRBJ2-7, is KAGVTQTPRYLIKTRGQQVTLSCSPISGHRSVSWYQQTPGQGLQFLFEYFSETQRNKGNFPGRFSGRQFSNSRSEMNVSTLELGDSALYLCASRRDSPTYEQYFGPGTRLTVT.

A few counts support this clonotype. The genes are TRBV20-1 and TRBJ1-5, with D unclear. CDR1 is DFQATT, CDR2 SNEGSKA, per germline (reference sequence). This CDR3 comprises 17 residues. Trimming took off 2 bases at V and 0 bases at J, with 17 bases between the two ends. The CDR3 DNA sequence: TGCAGTGCTAGATCCTCTCTGACACTGAATAGCAATCAGCCCCAGCATTTT. This sequence encodes CSARSSLTLNSNQPQHF.

This clonotype was detected ten times or more. The rearrangement joins TRBV24-1 to TRBJ2-3, with D hard to call. Trimming took off 1 base at V and 6 bases at J, with 7 bases between the two ends. Germline V gives CDR1 KGHDR, CDR2 SFDVKD. CDR3 length: 13 residues. The CDR3 sequence: CATSDFPGDTQYF. DNA for the CDR3: TGTGCCACCAGTGATTTCCCTGGGGATACGCAGTATTTT.

The chain has TRBV7-3 and TRBJ2-3; 11 bases agree with TRBD2. J gave up 1 base and V 5 bases, and 5 bases lay outside the gene matches. Germline values: CDR1 SGHTA, CDR2 FQGTGA. The length of the CDR3 is 16 residues. CDR3 nucleotide sequence: TGTGCCAGCAGCATTAGCGGGGGGGCCGGCACAGATACGCAGTATTTT. Translating it yields CASSISGGAGTDTQYF. The full variable domain, rest sourced from reference TRBV7-3 and TRBJ2-3, is GAGVSQTPSNKVTEKGKYVELRCDPISGHTALYWYRQSLGQGPEFLIYFQGTGAADDSGLPNDRFFAVRPEGSVSTLKIQRTERGDSAVYLCASSISGGAGTDTQYFGPGTRLTVL.

This clonotype was recorded a few times. The chain is built from TRBV3-1 and TRBJ2-7; D is ambiguous. This CDR3 spans 15 amino acids. CDR1 and CDR2 (germline): LGHDT, YNNKEL (reference sequence). Trimming removed 0 bases from V and 2 bases from J, with 11 bases in between. In DNA form, the CDR3 reads TGTGCCAGCAGCCAAGAAGGTGTCGTTCCCTACGAGCAGTACTTC. Translated: CASSQEGVVPYEQYF.

In its sample, this clonotype was seen many times. V is TRBV12-3 or TRBV12-4 and J is TRBJ2-7; TRBD1 might be the D (6 bases). V was pared by 6 bases and J by 0 bases, with 18 bases between. This CDR3 contains 16 residues. The CDR3 here is CASSAPGEGSSYEQYF. For the CDR3, the DNA is TGTGCCAGCAGCGCTCCAGGGGAAGGGAGCTCCTACGAGCAGTACTTC.